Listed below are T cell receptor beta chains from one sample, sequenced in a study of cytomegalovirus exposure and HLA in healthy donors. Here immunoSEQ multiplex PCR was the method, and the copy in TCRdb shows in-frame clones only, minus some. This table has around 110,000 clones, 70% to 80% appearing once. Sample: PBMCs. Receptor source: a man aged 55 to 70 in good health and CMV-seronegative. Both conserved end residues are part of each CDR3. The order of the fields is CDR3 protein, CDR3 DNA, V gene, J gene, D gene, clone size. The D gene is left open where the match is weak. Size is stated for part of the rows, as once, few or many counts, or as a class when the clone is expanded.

cdr3_aa: CAISPLIPGEQYF; cdr3_nt: TGTGCCATCAGTCCTCTGATCCCCGGGGAGCAGTACTTC; v_call: TRBV10-3; j_call: TRBJ2-7; d_call: NA; clone_size: NA
cdr3_aa: CAWSHSTDTQYF; cdr3_nt: TGTGCCTGGAGTCATAGCACAGATACGCAGTATTTT; v_call: TRBV30; j_call: TRBJ2-3; d_call: NA; clone_size: once
cdr3_aa: CASSYTLSGYGYTF; cdr3_nt: TGTGCCAGCAGTTACACCTTATCGGGCTATGGCTACACCTTC; v_call: TRBV6-5; j_call: TRBJ1-2; d_call: NA; clone_size: once
cdr3_aa: CASSLGQGPLNTEAFF; cdr3_nt: TGCGCCAGCAGCCTCGGACAGGGGCCTTTGAACACTGAAGCTTTCTTT; v_call: TRBV4-3; j_call: TRBJ1-1; d_call: TRBD1; clone_size: NA
cdr3_aa: CASTLTVNYGYTF; cdr3_nt: TGTGCCAGTACCCTGACAGTTAACTATGGCTACACCTTC; v_call: TRBV19; j_call: TRBJ1-2; d_call: NA; clone_size: NA
cdr3_aa: CASSFTSGGTGELFF; cdr3_nt: TGTGCCAGCAGCTTTACTAGCGGGGGCACCGGGGAGCTGTTTTTT; v_call: TRBV11-1; j_call: TRBJ2-2; d_call: TRBD2; clone_size: NA
cdr3_aa: CASSSQGFDTEAFF; cdr3_nt: TGCGCCAGCAGCTCACAGGGCTTTGACACTGAAGCTTTCTTT; v_call: TRBV5-1; j_call: TRBJ1-1; d_call: NA; clone_size: NA
cdr3_aa: CASSRRGSGAFF; cdr3_nt: TGTGCCAGCAGCCGCAGGGGCTCCGGAGCTTTCTTT; v_call: TRBV6-5; j_call: TRBJ1-1; d_call: NA; clone_size: few
cdr3_aa: CASSRSTLTVRSGANVLTF; cdr3_nt: TGTGCCAGCAGTCGAAGCACCTTGACAGTTCGCTCTGGGGCCAACGTCCTGACTTTC; v_call: TRBV28; j_call: TRBJ2-6; d_call: NA; clone_size: NA
cdr3_aa: CASSVGESQPQHF; cdr3_nt: TGTGCCAGCAGCGTAGGAGAATCTCAGCCCCAGCATTTT; v_call: TRBV7-2; j_call: TRBJ1-5; d_call: NA; clone_size: NA
cdr3_aa: CASSLVLAGGETQYF; cdr3_nt: TGCGCCAGCAGCTTGGTCCTAGCGGGAGGAGAGACCCAGTACTTC; v_call: TRBV5-1; j_call: TRBJ2-5; d_call: TRBD2; clone_size: NA
cdr3_aa: CASSLGGLAVQPQHF; cdr3_nt: TGTGCCAGCAGCTTAGGGGGACTGGCGGTTCAGCCCCAGCATTTT; v_call: TRBV7-2; j_call: TRBJ1-5; d_call: NA; clone_size: NA
cdr3_aa: CASSGSRGIRTDTQYF; cdr3_nt: TGTGCCAGCAGCGGTAGCCGGGGGATAAGAACAGATACGCAGTATTTT; v_call: TRBV5-4; j_call: TRBJ2-3; d_call: NA; clone_size: few
cdr3_aa: CASSKSSMSTEAFF; cdr3_nt: TGTGCCAGCAGCAAATCGTCGATGAGCACTGAAGCTTTCTTT; v_call: TRBV21-1; j_call: TRBJ1-1; d_call: NA; clone_size: NA
cdr3_aa: CASGIDRGMNTEAFF; cdr3_nt: TGTGCTAGTGGTATAGACAGGGGAATGAACACTGAAGCTTTCTTT; v_call: TRBV12-5; j_call: TRBJ1-1; d_call: TRBD1; clone_size: NA
cdr3_aa: CASSETDRGWTEAFF; cdr3_nt: TGTGCCAGCAGCGAGACTGACAGGGGATGGACTGAAGCTTTCTTT; v_call: TRBV9; j_call: TRBJ1-1; d_call: TRBD1; clone_size: few
cdr3_aa: CASSRDRASNQPQHF; cdr3_nt: TGTGCCAGCAGCCGCGACAGGGCAAGCAATCAGCCCCAGCATTTT; v_call: TRBV27; j_call: TRBJ1-5; d_call: TRBD1; clone_size: once
cdr3_aa: CASSDWTGGTEAFF; cdr3_nt: TGTGCCAGCAGTGACTGGACAGGGGGCACTGAAGCTTTCTTT; v_call: TRBV25-1; j_call: TRBJ1-1; d_call: TRBD1; clone_size: NA
cdr3_aa: CASSFGTGGARGNTIYF; cdr3_nt: TGCGCCAGCAGCTTCGGGACAGGGGGCGCGAGAGGAAACACCATATATTTT; v_call: TRBV5-1; j_call: TRBJ1-3; d_call: TRBD1; clone_size: NA
cdr3_aa: CASSQLTAGDSYEQYF; cdr3_nt: TGTGCCAGCAGCCAATTGACAGCGGGGGACTCCTACGAGCAGTACTTC; v_call: TRBV4-2; j_call: TRBJ2-7; d_call: TRBD2; clone_size: NA
cdr3_aa: CASTFGSGNTIYF; cdr3_nt: TGTGCCAGCACCTTCGGGTCAGGAAACACCATATATTTT; v_call: TRBV5-4; j_call: TRBJ1-3; d_call: NA; clone_size: NA
cdr3_aa: CASSQSFRGGPTDTQYF; cdr3_nt: TGCGCCAGCAGCCAATCCTTCCGGGGGGGGCCGACAGATACGCAGTATTTT; v_call: TRBV4-3; j_call: TRBJ2-3; d_call: TRBD2; clone_size: NA
cdr3_aa: CASIAGVTDTQYF; cdr3_nt: TGTGCCAGCATAGCGGGGGTCACAGATACGCAGTATTTT; v_call: TRBV6-6; j_call: TRBJ2-3; d_call: TRBD2; clone_size: NA
cdr3_aa: CASSYEGGTIQETQYF; cdr3_nt: TGTGCCAGCAGTTACGAGGGGGGGACGATTCAAGAGACCCAGTACTTC; v_call: TRBV6-5; j_call: TRBJ2-5; d_call: NA; clone_size: NA
cdr3_aa: CASSSGQYIEAFF; cdr3_nt: TGTGCCAGCAGCTCGGGACAATATATAGAAGCTTTCTTT; v_call: TRBV7-3; j_call: TRBJ1-1; d_call: NA; clone_size: NA
cdr3_aa: CASSQDRRATDTQYF; cdr3_nt: TGCGCCAGCAGCCAAGATAGGAGAGCCACAGATACGCAGTATTTT; v_call: TRBV4-3; j_call: TRBJ2-3; d_call: NA; clone_size: NA